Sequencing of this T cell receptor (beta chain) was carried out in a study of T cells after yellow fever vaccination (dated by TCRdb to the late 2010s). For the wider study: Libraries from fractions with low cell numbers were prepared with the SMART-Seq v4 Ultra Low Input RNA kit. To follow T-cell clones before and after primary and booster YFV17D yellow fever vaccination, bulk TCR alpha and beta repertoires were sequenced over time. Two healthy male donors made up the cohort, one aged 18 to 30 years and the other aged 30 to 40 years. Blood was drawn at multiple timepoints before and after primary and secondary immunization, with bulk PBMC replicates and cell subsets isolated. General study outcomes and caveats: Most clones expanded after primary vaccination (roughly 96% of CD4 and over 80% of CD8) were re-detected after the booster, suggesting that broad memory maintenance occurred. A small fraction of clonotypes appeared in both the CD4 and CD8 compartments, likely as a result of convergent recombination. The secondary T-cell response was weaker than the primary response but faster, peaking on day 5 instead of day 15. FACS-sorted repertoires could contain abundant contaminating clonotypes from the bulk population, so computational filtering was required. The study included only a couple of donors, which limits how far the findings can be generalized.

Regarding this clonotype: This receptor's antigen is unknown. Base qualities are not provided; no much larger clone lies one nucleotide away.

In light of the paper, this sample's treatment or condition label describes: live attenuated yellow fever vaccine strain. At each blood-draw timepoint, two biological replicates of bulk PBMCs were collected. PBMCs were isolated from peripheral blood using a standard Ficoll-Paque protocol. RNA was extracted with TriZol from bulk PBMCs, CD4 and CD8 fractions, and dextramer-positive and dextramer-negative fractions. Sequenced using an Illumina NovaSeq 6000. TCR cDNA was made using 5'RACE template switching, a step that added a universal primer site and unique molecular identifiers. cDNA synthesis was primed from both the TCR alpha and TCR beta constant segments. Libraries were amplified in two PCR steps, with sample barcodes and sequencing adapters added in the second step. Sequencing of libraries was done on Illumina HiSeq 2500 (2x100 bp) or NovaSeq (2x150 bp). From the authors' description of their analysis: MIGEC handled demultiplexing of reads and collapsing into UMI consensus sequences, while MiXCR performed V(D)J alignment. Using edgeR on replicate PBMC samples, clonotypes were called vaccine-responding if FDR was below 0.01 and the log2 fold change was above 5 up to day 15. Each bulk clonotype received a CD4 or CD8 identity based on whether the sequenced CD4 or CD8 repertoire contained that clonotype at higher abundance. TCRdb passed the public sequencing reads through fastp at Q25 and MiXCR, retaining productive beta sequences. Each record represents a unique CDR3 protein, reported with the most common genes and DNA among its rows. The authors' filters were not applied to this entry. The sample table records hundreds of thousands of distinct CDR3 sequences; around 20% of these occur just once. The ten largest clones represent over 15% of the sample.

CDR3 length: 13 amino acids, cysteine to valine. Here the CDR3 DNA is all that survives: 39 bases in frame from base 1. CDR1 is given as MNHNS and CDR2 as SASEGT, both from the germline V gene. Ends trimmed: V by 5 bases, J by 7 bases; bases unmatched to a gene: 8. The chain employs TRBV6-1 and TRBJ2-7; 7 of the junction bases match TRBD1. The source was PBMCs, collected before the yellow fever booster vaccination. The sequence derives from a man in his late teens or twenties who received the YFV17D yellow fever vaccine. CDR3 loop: CASSTGVRGEQYV. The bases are TGTGCCAGCAGTACAGGGGTCAGGGGAGAGCAGTACGTC.